This record looks at one TCR beta chain sequence and its context. The target antigen is unknown. Clones were read by immunoSEQ multiplex PCR, and TCRdb kept only the in-frame ones, dropping some. The profile covers roughly 68,000 clones, with more than 95% appearing a single time and around 2.4% taken by the ten largest. The V gene's germline CDR1 is SGHKS and CDR2 YYEKEE (reference sequence). The length of the CDR3 is 13 residues. Trimming shortened V by 2 bases and J by 3 bases, and 6 bases separated the two germline ends. This specimen belongs to a study of cytomegalovirus exposure and HLA in healthy donors. The study, taken as a whole, reports: Subsequent analysis found a tendency for first-cohort TCR clusters to co-occur within the 90 to 150 validation repertoires. Altogether, 160 or so TCR beta chains were recorded as cytomegalovirus-associated.

Sequencing was carried out using PBMCs. This TCR was recovered from a man between 18 and 29 years old in good health and CMV-seronegative. The chain employs TRBV5-5 and TRBJ2-1, with D possibly matching TRBD1 (5 bases). The CDR3 loop is CASSLQDYNEQFF. DNA of the CDR3: TGTGCCAGCAGCTTACAGGACTACAATGAGCAGTTCTTC.